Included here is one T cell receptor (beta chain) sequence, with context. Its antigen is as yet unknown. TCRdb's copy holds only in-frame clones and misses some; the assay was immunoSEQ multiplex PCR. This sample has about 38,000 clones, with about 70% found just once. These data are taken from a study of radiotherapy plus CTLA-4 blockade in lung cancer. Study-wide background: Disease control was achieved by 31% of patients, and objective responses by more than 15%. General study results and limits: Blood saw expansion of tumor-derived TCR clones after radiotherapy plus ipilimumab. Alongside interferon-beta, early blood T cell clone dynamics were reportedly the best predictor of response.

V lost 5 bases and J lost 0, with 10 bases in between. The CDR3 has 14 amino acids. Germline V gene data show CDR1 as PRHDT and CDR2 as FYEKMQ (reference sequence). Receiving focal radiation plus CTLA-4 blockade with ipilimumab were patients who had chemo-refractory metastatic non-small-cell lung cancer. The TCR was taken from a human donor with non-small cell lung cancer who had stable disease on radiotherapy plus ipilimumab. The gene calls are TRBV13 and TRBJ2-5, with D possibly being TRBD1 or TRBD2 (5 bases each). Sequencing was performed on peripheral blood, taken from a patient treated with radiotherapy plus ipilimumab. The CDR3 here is CASSRGTNQETQYF. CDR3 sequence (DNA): TGTGCCAGCAGCAGAGGGACCAACCAAGAGACCCAGTACTTC.